Here is one TCR beta chain with its context. Its antigen is currently not known. No quality values exist for individual bases; no much larger clone is one base distant. The cohort consisted of some 730 healthy bone marrow donors. Cohort members were all nominally healthy when sampled, although unrecorded immune exposures were likely present. The donor tested CMV seropositive and was one of the 289 seropositive cohort members. A peripheral blood sample was collected from each donor, and TCR beta sequencing was performed on peripheral blood mononuclear cells. The Qiagen DNeasy Blood Extraction Kit was used to extract genomic DNA from the blood cell samples. The library was generated by the immunoSEQ multiplex PCR assay. A mixture of 60 forward primers for TCR Vbeta segments and 13 reverse primers for TCR Jbeta segments was used in the multiplex PCR. The CDR3 region of rearranged TCR beta genes was amplified from genomic DNA with a multiplex PCR assay. The Illumina HiSeq System was used to sequence the amplified TCR beta libraries as 87-base-pair reads. As for the authors' bioinformatics: Across the 600 to 700 repertoires, a later analysis counted roughly 84 million unique TCR beta chains, roughly 11 million of which were shared by at least two donors. A nearest-neighbor algorithm error-corrected the raw reads and collapsed the reads into unique sequences, merging closely related sequences to remove PCR and sequencing errors. CDR3 sequences were aligned to IMGT reference sequences to assign V, D and J gene segments. Each retained sequence needed at least a six-nucleotide match to both a V gene segment and a J gene segment. Rearrangements were called productive when the CDR3 lacked stop codons and stayed in frame with V and J; all others were non-productive. Following IMGT convention, CDR3 was defined as the stretch from the second conserved V-encoded cysteine up to the conserved J-encoded phenylalanine. The earlier analysis of about 530 of the donors excluded any sequence lacking an unambiguous match to a single V gene segment. In an earlier analysis of 587 of the donors, V segments were called functional above 56.7% productive rearrangements and were called segregating when the between-donor standard deviation exceeded 5%. A statistical classification framework was built for diagnosing cytomegalovirus status from the catalog of TCR beta chain sequences. In a later analysis, TCR nucleotide sequences were compared against IMGT/GENE-DB human TR gene sequences so that V and J genes could be assigned. The TCRdist pipeline was used in a later analysis to assign CDR3 sequences and most-parsimonious VDJ recombination scenarios. A later analysis defined each TCR beta chain by its CDR3 amino acid sequence plus V-gene family, and excluded reads lacking a unique V-gene family. In a later analysis, 450 to 600 highly shared, low-generation-probability nucleotide sequences were removed to address suspected cross-contamination and a sequencing artifact. A later analysis calculated a clonal expansion index for each public chain from normalized within-repertoire ranks of inferred template counts. In a later analysis, generation probabilities were computed with a VDJ recombination model fitted to out-of-frame rearrangements, and the resulting probabilities were checked against IGoR. A later analysis scored TCR-TCR, TCR-HLA and TCR-CMV co-occurrence with hypergeometric tests, applying a repertoire-size bias correction to TCR pairs. A later analysis estimated false discovery rates by permuting HLA or CMV assignments 20 times. A later analysis grouped co-occurring TCRs with DBSCAN, adding TCRdist sequence similarity when clustering within HLA-allele-positive subsets. Co-occurrence clustering excluded repertoires with fewer than 30,000 or more than 120,000 public chains, plus five with anomalous nucleotide sharing. Drawn from immuneACCESS, this table holds only the in-frame rearrangements with V and J called that TCRdb kept. Clones are partly lost; checked studies trace under half to an unresolved V gene and leave the rest unexplained. Clone size and the V and J calls come from that table; the DNA yielded D and trimming. For this sample the table gives 65,000 to 90,000 clones, of which about three quarters were detected only once. The top ten hold 9% to 14% of the sample.

The entry originates in a study of cytomegalovirus exposure and HLA in healthy donors (dated by TCRdb to the late 2010s). For the study in its entirety: In an earlier analysis of approximately 500 of the donors, about 270 Gb of sequence data and 95 million to 130 million unique TCR beta sequences from approximately 180 million T cells were reported. An early release covering roughly 580 HLA-typed donors comprised 250 to 350 gigabases of sequencing data and tens of millions of unique TCR sequences. Among the roughly 390 genotyped donors, 75% to 90% belonged to the genetic ancestry cluster associated with self-reported Caucasian donors. The aim of the study was to test whether cataloging public T cell receptors could identify signatures of past pathogen exposure. The study profiled the T cell repertoires of under 700 subjects by immunosequencing and related them to cytomegalovirus serostatus. In addition to the first cohort of 666 subjects, a separate validation cohort of approximately 110 different subjects was used. To predict cytomegalovirus infection status, the study brought together high-throughput TCR immunosequencing, statistical association of individual TCRs with disease status, and machine learning. A later analysis re-examined previously published TCR beta repertoires from more than 650 donors and added high-resolution HLA genotyping to investigate patterns of TCR occurrence. Rather than drawing on any new phenotypic data, the later analysis identified candidate immune exposures from TCR beta sequences and the way those sequences occurred across donors. An earlier analysis of some 500 of the donors applied high-throughput TCR beta sequencing to assess whether each TCR beta V gene segment acted as functional or pseudogenic. Donor age, sex, ethnicity and CMV serostatus were compiled together with the repertoire data. A later genetic analysis used genome-wide SNP genotypes for about 60% of the roughly 700 donors, treating that subset as a discovery cohort. Every discovery cohort repertoire had been produced on one sequencing platform. Class I and class II HLA loci were covered by the typing at four-digit resolution. Typing coverage varied by locus: about 620-630 donors for A, B, C, DRB1 and DQB1; about 520 for DQA1; 600 to 610 for DPA1; some 470 for DPB1. Several DR-DQ haplotypes were treated as single units for association and clustering because of strong linkage in the cohort. Among roughly 400 genotyped donors of the cohort, an average of approximately 220,000 unique TCR beta nucleotide sequences was sequenced per donor, of which 15% to 20% were non-productive. Study-wide conclusions, independent of this receptor: The earlier analysis of about 600 of the donors excluded approximately 17 rarely observed V segments, including chromosome 9 orphons, because counts were too low. Because HLA typing was unavailable for some donors at each locus, only the typed subset was used in association tests. According to a later analysis, TCR association rates differed among HLA loci, with DRB1 alleles showing the most associated TCRs and HLA-C alleles showing the fewest. Some IMGT-functional V segments, including TRBV6-2 and TRBV6-3, could not be told apart with the 87-base-pair reads, so those segments were excluded. A later analysis reported that several top co-occurrence clusters appeared linked to parvovirus B19, influenza, CMV and Epstein-Barr virus. A later genetic analysis reported fewer N-insertions in productive TCRs among donors in an Asian-associated ancestry cluster than the roughly 670-donor mean. In this cohort, only TCR beta chains were sequenced, and detectable features were limited by the absence of alpha or paired-chain data. Assigning TCR associations to individual alleles was difficult when HLA alleles, especially DR and DQ, strongly co-occurred. In a later genetic analysis, a missense DCLRE1C variant was associated with V-gene and J-gene trimming of TCR beta chains, and the association was replicated in an independent cohort. In an earlier analysis of roughly 500 of the donors, most TCR beta V segments appeared in productive rearrangements about 90% or about 30% of the time, broadly matching IMGT annotations. A further reported finding was that TCR beta sequences accurately predicted the HLA-A and HLA-B alleles for most subjects in the first cohort. Compared with equally common non-associated chains, HLA-associated TCR beta chains in a later analysis were more clonally expanded and had lower generation probabilities. Linkage disequilibrium might explain the correlated functional status among segregating V segments, but an unknown experimental factor could not be excluded. In a later analysis, 16,951 TCR beta sequences were associated with specific HLA alleles at a false discovery rate of 0.05. While some public TCRs were present in many individuals, most TCR sequences turned up only very rarely across donors. The only immune exposure information available for the cohort was CMV serostatus. Presence/absence analyses assumed roughly uniform sequencing depth across donors, an assumption that may not hold. A group of highly shared sequence variants was considered likely to be a technical artifact of the sequencing pipeline. In vitro tests confirmed that a few of the cytomegalovirus-associated TCR beta chains recognize cytomegalovirus antigens. According to the authors, the approach could potentially be generalized to other disease states and immunological phenotypes. In both the original and validation cohorts, the classifier was reported to diagnose cytomegalovirus status with high specificity and sensitivity. A later analysis found that most CMV-associated TCR beta chains appeared HLA-restricted, with HLA associations seemingly driven largely by CMV exposure. The study gave a list of 150 to 200 TCR beta chains associated with cytomegalovirus.

From the cysteine through the phenylalanine, the CDR3 covers 16 amino acids. Only the CDR3 DNA stays, 48 bases, in frame from base 1. In the germline V gene, CDR1 corresponds to SGDLS and CDR2 to YYNGEE. V is cut back by 3 bases and J by 5 bases, with 9 bases in the junction unmatched. The sequence came from a woman between 40 and 55 years old in good health and CMV-seropositive. Sample: PBMCs. The chain is encoded by TRBV9 joined to TRBJ2-5; a stretch of 11 junction bases matches TRBD1. Here the CDR3 is given as CASSAGTGGFGETQYF. The sequence in DNA is TGTGCCAGCAGCGCCGGGACAGGGGGTTTTGGGGAGACCCAGTACTTC.